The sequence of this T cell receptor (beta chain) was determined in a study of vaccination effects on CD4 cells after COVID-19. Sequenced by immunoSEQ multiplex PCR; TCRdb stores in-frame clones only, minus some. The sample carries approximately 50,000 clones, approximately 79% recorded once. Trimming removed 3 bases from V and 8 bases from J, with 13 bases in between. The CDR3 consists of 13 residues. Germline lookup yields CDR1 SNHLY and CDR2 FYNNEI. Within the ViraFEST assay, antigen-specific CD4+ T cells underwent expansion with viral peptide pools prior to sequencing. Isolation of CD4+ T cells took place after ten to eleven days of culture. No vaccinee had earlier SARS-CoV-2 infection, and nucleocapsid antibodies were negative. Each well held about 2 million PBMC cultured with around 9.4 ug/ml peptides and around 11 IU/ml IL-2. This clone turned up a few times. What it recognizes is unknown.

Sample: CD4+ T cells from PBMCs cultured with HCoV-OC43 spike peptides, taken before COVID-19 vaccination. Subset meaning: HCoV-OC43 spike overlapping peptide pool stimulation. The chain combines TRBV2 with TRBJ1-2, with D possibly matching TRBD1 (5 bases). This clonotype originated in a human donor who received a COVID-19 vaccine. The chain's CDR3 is CASSEGQGRGYTF. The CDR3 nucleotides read TGTGCCAGCAGTGAGGGGCAGGGCCGGGGCTACACCTTC.